This TCR beta chain is drawn from a study of blood T cell repertoires in COVID-19. J was trimmed by 9 bases and V by 0 bases; bases with no gene match: 4. The germline V gene has CDR1 KGHDR and CDR2 SFDVKD. There are 15 residues in the CDR3. This table comes from immunoSEQ multiplex PCR, and its TCRdb copy is limited to in-frame clones, with some not included. The sample lists around 25,000 clones; roughly 85% were seen once. Material for sequencing was peripheral blood. V usage is TRBV24-1 and J usage is TRBJ2-1; 10 positions match TRBD2. This TCR was recovered from a man between 70 and 80 years old in a cohort sampled during active COVID-19. For the CDR3, the DNA is TGTGCCACCAGTGATTTGCGTGCTAGCGGGAGTGAGCAGTTCTTC. Translation gives CATSDLRASGSEQFF.